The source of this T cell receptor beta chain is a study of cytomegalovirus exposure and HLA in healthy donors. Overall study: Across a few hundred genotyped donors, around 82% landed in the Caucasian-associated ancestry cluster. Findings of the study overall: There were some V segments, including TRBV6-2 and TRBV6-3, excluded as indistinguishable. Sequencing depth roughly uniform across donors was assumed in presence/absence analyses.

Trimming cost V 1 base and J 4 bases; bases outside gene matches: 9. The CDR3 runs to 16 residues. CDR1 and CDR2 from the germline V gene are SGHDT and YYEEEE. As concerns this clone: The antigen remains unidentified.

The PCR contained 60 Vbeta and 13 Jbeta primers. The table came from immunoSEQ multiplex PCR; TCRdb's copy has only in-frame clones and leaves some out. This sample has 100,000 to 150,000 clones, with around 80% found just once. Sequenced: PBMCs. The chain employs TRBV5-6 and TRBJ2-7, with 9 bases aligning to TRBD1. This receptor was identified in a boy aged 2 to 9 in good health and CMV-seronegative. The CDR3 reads CASSLLFGQGIYEQYF. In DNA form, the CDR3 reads TGTGCCAGCAGCTTGCTTTTTGGACAGGGGATATACGAGCAGTACTTC. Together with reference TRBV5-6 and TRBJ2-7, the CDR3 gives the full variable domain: DAGVTQSPTHLIKTRGQQVTLRCSPKSGHDTVSWYQQALGQGPQFIFQYYEEEERQRGNFPDRFSGHQFPNYSSELNVNALLLGDSALYLCASSLLFGQGIYEQYFGPGTRLTVT.